The clone carrying this TCR beta chain was counted many times. Its cognate antigen is unknown. The data were taken from a study of neurological immune-mediated disorders. The cDNA came from 5'RACE with 10-nucleotide random UMIs. Over 200 million TCR-beta sequences, together covering 15-18 subjects, were produced by every individual sequencing run that was carried out. One entry per CDR3 protein, called by TCRdb with MiXCR from the 5' RACE reads. This sample has approximately 77,000 distinct CDR3 sequences, with roughly 10% found just once. Whole-study findings and limits: Multiple sclerosis patients had less TCR clonal expansion than even healthy controls, unlike HTLV-1-associated myelopathy. No expanded-clone CDR3 amino acid sequence recurred across subjects, suggesting private TCR-beta repertoires.

Sequencing used PBMCs. This receptor was taken from a man aged 45-65 years in good health.

The DNA for the CDR3 is TGTGCCAGCAGACCCGGACTGCCCACTGAAGCTTTCTTT. Residues: CASRPGLPTEAFF. This chain joins TRBV28 and TRBJ1-1; unclear D gene. Germline loops: CDR1 MDHEN, CDR2 SYDVKM. The CDR3 extends over 13 amino acids. The V end lost 6 bases, the J end lost 4 bases, and 12 bases lay between the germline ends.